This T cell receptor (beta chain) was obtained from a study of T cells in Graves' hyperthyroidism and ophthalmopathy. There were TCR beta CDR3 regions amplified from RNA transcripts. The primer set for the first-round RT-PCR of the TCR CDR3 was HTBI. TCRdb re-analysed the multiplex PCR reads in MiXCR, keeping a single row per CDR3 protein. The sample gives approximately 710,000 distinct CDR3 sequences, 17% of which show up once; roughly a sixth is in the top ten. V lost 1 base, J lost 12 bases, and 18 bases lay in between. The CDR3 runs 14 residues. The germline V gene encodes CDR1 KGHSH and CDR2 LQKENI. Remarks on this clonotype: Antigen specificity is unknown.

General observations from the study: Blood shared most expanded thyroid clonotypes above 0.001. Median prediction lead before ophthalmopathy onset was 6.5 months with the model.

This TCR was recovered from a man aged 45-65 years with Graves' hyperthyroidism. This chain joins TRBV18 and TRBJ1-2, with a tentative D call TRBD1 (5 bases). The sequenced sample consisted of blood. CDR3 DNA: TGTGCCAGCTCACCACGGGACGACCCTAGAAGGAACACCTTC. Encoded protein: CASSPRDDPRRNTF.